The entry that follows covers one T cell receptor beta chain sequence. Its antigen is not yet known. Base-call qualities are not available, and no considerably larger clone is one nucleotide away. The sample is drawn from a study of T and B cells in COVID-19 patients (dated by TCRdb to 2018 to 2021). Some background on the complete study: Using TRB and IGH repertoire sequencing of peripheral blood, the study characterized adaptive immunity in COVID-19 patients who had active infection or had recovered. The recovered cohort included more than 15 patients who contributed about 21 samples, and most of those patients had mild to moderate COVID-19 that was managed on an outpatient basis. The recovered cohort had a median age of around 30 years, compared with around 67 years in the active-infection cohort. Critical illness requiring mechanical ventilation or ECMO was present in about 65% of the 20 patients in the active-infection cohort. Comorbidities linked to unfavorable COVID-19 outcome were present in about 90% of the roughly 20 patients in the active-infection cohort. The TCR and BCR sequence repository comprised approximately 39 patients and approximately 69 time points, with over 8 million TCR sequences analysed. Two patients were in both the active and recovered cohorts because samples existed from active disease and from after recovery. Repertoire analyses used an age-matched reference group of approximately 42 healthy donors who were negative for COVID-19 antibodies as the comparison. Up to roughly 10 follow-up blood samples were collected per patient, with some samples spanning different disease stages in the same individual. Study-wide findings and limitations: The cohort was judged too small for assessing how HLA contributes to COVID-19 susceptibility or severity. The recovered cohort had roughly 2,100 exclusive TCR clusters, including under 40 low-pGen clusters. The reported TCR clusters were stated to require prospective validation before clinical use. In patients with COVID-19, the usage of TRBV/TRBJ genes was reported to be strongly skewed. TRB repertoires were highly clonal in active COVID-19, whereas diversity and richness at recovery rose above healthy donor levels. Few blood samples were available from mildly ill patients while symptoms were present, and early samples from severe cases were likewise scarce. Specific T cell subsets (CD4+/Treg/CD8+) and sorted SARS-CoV-2-responsive or tetramer+ T cells had not yet been sequenced, with those experiments still ongoing.

The instrument was an Illumina MiSeq. Multiplex PCR with BIOMED2 TRB-A/B primer pools was used to amplify the TRB rearrangements. Illumina-compatible adapters and 7-nucleotide sample barcodes were attached to the amplicons through two consecutive PCRs. All library PCRs used Phusion HS II polymerase. The amplicons were purified from gel with the NucleoSpin Gel and PCR Clean-up kit, measured on Qubit, and then pooled at approximately 3.8 nM. Before Illumina next-generation sequencing, the quality of the amplicon pool was assessed on an Agilent 2100 Bioanalyzer. The paper's processing steps were these. Annotation of TRB rearrangements was done in MiXCR 3.0.8 with the default MiXCR reference library. Sequences with fewer than 2 reads and non-productive reads were filtered out, and every unique CDR3 nucleotide sequence was treated as a single clone. Clonality, diversity, richness and V-J gene usage were calculated in R 3.5.1. GLIPH2 was used for TCR clustering by CDR3 similarity, and generation probabilities were calculated by OLGA. Only GLIPH2 clusters containing at least four unique TCR clonotypes present in at least three individuals were kept. TCRdb reprocessed the public reads (quality trimming at Q25 with fastp, clone calling with MiXCR) and kept in-frame beta chains. CDR3 protein duplicates are merged, each entry listing the most common genes and DNA. What appears here as the V and J calls and clone size reflects TCRdb's work, not the paper's. Recorded for this sample are about 13,000 distinct CDR3 sequences; about 25% of them occurred a single time. Clones ranked in the top ten supply 4% to 5% of the sample.

The CDR3 spans 15 residues, from the cysteine through the phenylalanine. Solely the CDR3 DNA is kept, with 45 bases framed from the first base. Compared with germline, V lacks 2 bases and J lacks 3 bases; bases without a gene match: 10. CDR1 and CDR2, per the germline V gene (reference sequence), are DFQATT and SNEGSKA. Genomic DNA extracted from blood was used in amounts of roughly 250-550 ng for amplification of TRB repertoires. The sequence joins TRBV20-1 to TRBJ2-7, with 7 bases aligning to TRBD1. Sequenced material: blood. The source is a human donor who had recovered from COVID-19. The CDR3 protein sequence reads: CSARRGGTALYEQYF. The nucleotide sequence reads as follows: TGCAGTGCTAGAAGGGGTGGGACAGCCCTCTACGAGCAGTACTTC.